The entry below gives a single TCR beta chain sequence along with its context. The sample is drawn from a study of T cells in tuberculosis. In the study overall: T cells were selected with CD1B tetramers loaded with glucose monomycolate.

Only in-frame clones appear in the TCRdb table, and some are missing; sequencing was by immunoSEQ multiplex PCR. This table holds 25,000 to 35,000 clones, 80% to 95% found once. CDR1 is SGDLS and CDR2 is YYNGEE in the germline V gene. The germline V and J ends were trimmed by 4 bases and 1 base, with 11 bases remaining between them. The CDR3 loop spans 14 amino acids. This sequence originates from a donor aged 10-29 years with latent tuberculosis or without tuberculosis infection. Sequencing was done on a sample of PBMCs. V is TRBV9 and J is TRBJ1-1; D is perhaps TRBD1 (5 bases). CDR3 protein: CASSRSGQNTEAFF. DNA of the CDR3: TGTGCCAGCAGCCGATCCGGACAGAACACTGAAGCTTTCTTT.